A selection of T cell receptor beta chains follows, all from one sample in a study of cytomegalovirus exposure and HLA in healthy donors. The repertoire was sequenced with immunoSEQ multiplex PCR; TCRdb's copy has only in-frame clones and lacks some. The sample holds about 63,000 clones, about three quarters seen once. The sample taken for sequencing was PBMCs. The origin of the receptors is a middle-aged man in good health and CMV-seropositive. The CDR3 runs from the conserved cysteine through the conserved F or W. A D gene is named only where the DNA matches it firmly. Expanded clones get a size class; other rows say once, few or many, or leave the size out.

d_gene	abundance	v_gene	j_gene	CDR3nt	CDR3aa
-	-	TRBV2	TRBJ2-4	TGTGCCAGTTCCCCCCGAGGCAGTCGGAAAAACATTCAGTACTTC	CASSPRGSRKNIQYF
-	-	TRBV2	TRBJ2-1	TGTGCCAGCACCCGCGAGTATTCCTACAATGAGCAGTTCTTC	CASTREYSYNEQFF
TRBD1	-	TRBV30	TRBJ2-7	TGTGCCTGGACCACAGGGGGGTCGCCGTACGAGCAGTACTTC	CAWTTGGSPYEQYF
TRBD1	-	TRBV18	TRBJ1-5	TGTGCCAGCTCACCAATGGGGCAGGGGGTCTATCAGCCCCAGCATTTT	CASSPMGQGVYQPQHF
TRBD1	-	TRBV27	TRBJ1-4	TGTGCCAGCAGCCGGACAGGTCTTAATGAAAAACTGTTTTTT	CASSRTGLNEKLFF
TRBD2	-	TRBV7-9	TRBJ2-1	TGTGCCAGCAGCTCCACGGGACAGGGGGGACTAGCGGGAGTCCATGAGCAGTTCTTC	CASSSTGQGGLAGVHEQFF
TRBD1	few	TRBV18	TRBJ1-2	TGTGCCAGCTCACCCGGGCAGGGGGCTAACTATGGCTACACCTTC	CASSPGQGANYGYTF
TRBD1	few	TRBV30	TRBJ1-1	TGTGCCTGGGGACAGGGGAACACTGAAGCTTTCTTT	CAWGQGNTEAFF
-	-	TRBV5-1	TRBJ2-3	TGCGCCAGCAGCGGGCGGGAAACAGATACGCAGTATTTT	CASSGRETDTQYF
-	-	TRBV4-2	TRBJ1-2	TGTGCCAGCAGCCAAGAAGGAAGTACAGGGATTGGCTACACCTTC	CASSQEGSTGIGYTF
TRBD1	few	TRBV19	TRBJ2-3	TGTGCCAGCAACAGGGGGCGAACAGATACGCAGTATTTT	CASNRGRTDTQYF
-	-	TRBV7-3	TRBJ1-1	TGTGCCAGCAGTCCGGCGGGGGCGGTGGCTTTCTTT	CASSPAGAVAFF
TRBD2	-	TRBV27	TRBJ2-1	TGTGCCAGCAGTCCTAGCGGGAGTGCCTACAATGAGCAGTTCTTC	CASSPSGSAYNEQFF
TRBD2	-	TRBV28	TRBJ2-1	TGTGCCAGCACCCTAGCGGGGTCTGTCTACAATGAGCAGTTCTTC	CASTLAGSVYNEQFF
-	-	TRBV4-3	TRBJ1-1	TGCGCCAGCGGGTCTCCGGGCACTGAAGCTTTCTTT	CASGSPGTEAFF
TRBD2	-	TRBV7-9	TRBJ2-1	TGTGCCAGCAGCTTGCTAGGACTAGCGGAATACAATGAGCAGTTCTTC	CASSLLGLAEYNEQFF
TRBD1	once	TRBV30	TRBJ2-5	TGTGCCTGGATGGGGGACAGACAAGAGACCCAGTACTTC	CAWMGDRQETQYF
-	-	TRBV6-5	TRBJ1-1	TGTGCCAGCAGTTCGAGGTGGTCTACTGAAGCTTTCTTT	CASSSRWSTEAFF
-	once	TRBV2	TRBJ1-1	TGTGCCAGCAACCGAGGAGAGAACACTGAAGCTTTCTTT	CASNRGENTEAFF
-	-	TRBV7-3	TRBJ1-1	TGTGCCAGCAGCCCCACCCGTGTAGGGAGGCCCATGGGTGAAGCTTTCTTT	CASSPTRVGRPMGEAFF
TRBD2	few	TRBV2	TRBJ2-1	TGTGCCAGCCGACTAGCAACCTACAATGATGAGCAGTTCTTC	CASRLATYNDEQFF
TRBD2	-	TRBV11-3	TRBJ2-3	TGTGCCAGCAGCCCCGGGACTAGCGGGGGGCCGCAGTATTTT	CASSPGTSGGPQYF
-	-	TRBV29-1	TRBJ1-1	TGCAGCGTGCTACCCGAAGCTTTCTTT	CSVLPEAFF
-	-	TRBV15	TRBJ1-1	TGTGCCACCAGCAGAGATGGGCGGGACCTAGCTGAAGCTTTCTTT	CATSRDGRDLAEAFF
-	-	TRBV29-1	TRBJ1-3	TGCAGCGTCGGGGGACGTACTGACACCATATATTTT	CSVGGRTDTIYF
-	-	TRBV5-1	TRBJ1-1	TGCGCCAGCAGCTTGGTCCTACTTCAAATGAACACTGAAGCTTTCTTT	CASSLVLLQMNTEAFF
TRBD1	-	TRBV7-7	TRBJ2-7	TGTGCCAGCAGCTCCACTTTAGGGGGCATCGACGAGCAGTACTTC	CASSSTLGGIDEQYF
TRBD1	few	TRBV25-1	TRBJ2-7	TGTGCCAGCAGTTCCTTCCGGGACAGCCTCTACGAGCAGTACTTC	CASSSFRDSLYEQYF
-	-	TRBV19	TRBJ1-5	TGTGCCAGTAGTATAAGCAGCAATCAGCCCCAGCATTTT	CASSISSNQPQHF
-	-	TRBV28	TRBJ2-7	TGTGCCAGCAGTTTCAGCTACGAGCAGTACTTC	CASSFSYEQYF
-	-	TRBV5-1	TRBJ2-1	TGCGCCAGCAGCTTGATCCCAGATTACAATGAGCAGTTCTTC	CASSLIPDYNEQFF
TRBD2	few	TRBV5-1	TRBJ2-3	TGCGCCAGCAGCCCTAGCGGAAATTTAGATACGCAGTATTTT	CASSPSGNLDTQYF
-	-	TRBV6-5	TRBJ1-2	TGTGCCAGCAGTTACGGTCAGAACTATGGCCACACCTTC	CASSYGQNYGHTF
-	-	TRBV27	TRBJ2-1	TGTGCCAGCAGTTTCGCCCCAGTAACCTACAATGAGCAGTTCTTC	CASSFAPVTYNEQFF
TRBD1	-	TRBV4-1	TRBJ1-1	TGCGCCAGCAGCCAAGGAGGGACAGGCACTGAAGCTTTCTTT	CASSQGGTGTEAFF
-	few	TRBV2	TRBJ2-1	TGTGCCAGCAGTGCCCTGTCCAATGAGCAGTTCTTC	CASSALSNEQFF
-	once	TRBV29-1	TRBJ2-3	TGCAGCGTTGAACCGAACTACCTCACGCAGTATTTT	CSVEPNYLTQYF
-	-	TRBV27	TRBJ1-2	TGTGCCAGCAGCATCCCACTAGGCCCCTCGTCCCGTGGCTACACCTTC	CASSIPLGPSSRGYTF
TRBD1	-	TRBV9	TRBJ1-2	TGTGCCAGCAGCGAGGGACAGCTCTATGGCTACACCTTC	CASSEGQLYGYTF
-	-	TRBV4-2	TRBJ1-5	TGTGCCAGCAGCCAAGCGGTACTAGTGGGGCCCCAGCATTTT	CASSQAVLVGPQHF
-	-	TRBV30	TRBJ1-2	TGTGCCTGGCGACAGGACAGCTACACCTTC	CAWRQDSYTF
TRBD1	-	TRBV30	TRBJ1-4	TGTGCCTGGAGTGTAAAGGGACAGGGTGATGAAAAACTGTTTTTT	CAWSVKGQGDEKLFF
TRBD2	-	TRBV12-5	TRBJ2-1	TGTGCTAGTGCCCGAAAGGTCCTAGCGGGAGGTGTAGATGAGCAGTTCTTC	CASARKVLAGGVDEQFF
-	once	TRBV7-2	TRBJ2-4	TGTGCCAGCAGCTCCGACGGGGTAACAAACATTCAGTACTTC	CASSSDGVTNIQYF
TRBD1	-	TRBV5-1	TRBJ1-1	TGCGCCAGCAGCTTGGGACAGGGGACGACTGAAGCTTTCTTT	CASSLGQGTTEAFF
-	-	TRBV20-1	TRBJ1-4	TGCAGACAGGCATTTGAAAAACTGTTTTTT	CRQAFEKLFF
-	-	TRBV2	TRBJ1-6	TGTGCCAGCAGTGAATCACAGGGTGGTAATTCACCCCTCCACTTT	CASSESQGGNSPLHF
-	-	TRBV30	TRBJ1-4	TGTGCCTGGAGTGCCCAGGACTCTGCAACTAATGAAAAACTGTTTTTT	CAWSAQDSATNEKLFF
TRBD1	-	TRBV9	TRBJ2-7	TGTGCCAGCAGCGTCCGGGACAGGGGGTACGAGCAGTACTTC	CASSVRDRGYEQYF
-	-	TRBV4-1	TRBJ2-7	TGCGCCAGCAGCCAAGATGAACGGGGTAGTTTGTCGGGGCAGTACTTC	CASSQDERGSLSGQYF
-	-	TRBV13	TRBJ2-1	TGTGCCAGCAGCTTTCAGGGTGGGCCCTACAATGAGCAGTTCTTC	CASSFQGGPYNEQFF
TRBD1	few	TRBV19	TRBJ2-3	TGTGCCAGTAGTATAGACGGACAGGGAGGCACAGATACGCAGTATTTT	CASSIDGQGGTDTQYF
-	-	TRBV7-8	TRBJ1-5	TGTGCCAGCAGGGGGGGAGGCAATCAGCCCCAGCATTTT	CASRGGGNQPQHF
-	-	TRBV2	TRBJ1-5	TGTGCCAGCAGCGATCCCGGAGGCAATAGCAATCAGCCCCAGCATTTT	CASSDPGGNSNQPQHF
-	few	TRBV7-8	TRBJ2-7	TGTGCCAGCAGCAATAATAACCGGGACTCCAGCTCCTACGAGCAGTACTTC	CASSNNNRDSSSYEQYF
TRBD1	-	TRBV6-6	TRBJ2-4	TGTGCCAGCAGCTCCAGGGGGTCAGGCAAAAACATTCAGTACTTC	CASSSRGSGKNIQYF
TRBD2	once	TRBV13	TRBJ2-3	TGTGCCAGCAGCTTTAGGGTTAGCGGGAGAACAGATACGCAGTATTTT	CASSFRVSGRTDTQYF